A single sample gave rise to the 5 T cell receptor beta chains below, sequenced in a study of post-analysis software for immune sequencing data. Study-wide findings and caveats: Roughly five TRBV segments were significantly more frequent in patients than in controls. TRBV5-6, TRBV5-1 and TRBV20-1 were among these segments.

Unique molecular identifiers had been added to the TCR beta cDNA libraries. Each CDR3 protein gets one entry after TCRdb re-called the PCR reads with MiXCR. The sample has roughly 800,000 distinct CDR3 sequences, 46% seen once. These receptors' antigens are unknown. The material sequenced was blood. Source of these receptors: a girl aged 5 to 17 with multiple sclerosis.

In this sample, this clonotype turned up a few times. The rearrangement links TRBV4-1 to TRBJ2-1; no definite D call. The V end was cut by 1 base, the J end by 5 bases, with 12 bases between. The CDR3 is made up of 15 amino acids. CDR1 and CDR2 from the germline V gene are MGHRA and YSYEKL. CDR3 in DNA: TGCGCCAGCAGCCAAGTCGCGGAGTCGAACAATGAGCAGTTCTTC. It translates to CASSQVAESNNEQFF.

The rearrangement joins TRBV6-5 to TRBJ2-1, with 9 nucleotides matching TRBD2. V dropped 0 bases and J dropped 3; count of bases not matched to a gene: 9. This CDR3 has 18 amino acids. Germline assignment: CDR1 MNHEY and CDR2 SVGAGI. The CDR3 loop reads CASSYSTAGGPFYNEQFF. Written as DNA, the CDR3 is TGTGCCAGCAGTTACTCGACGGCGGGAGGGCCATTCTACAATGAGCAGTTCTTC.

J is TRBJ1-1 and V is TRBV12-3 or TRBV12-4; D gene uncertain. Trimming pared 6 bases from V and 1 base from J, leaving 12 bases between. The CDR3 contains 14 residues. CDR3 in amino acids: CASSATIRNTEAFF. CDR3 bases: TGTGCCAGCAGCGCAACCATAAGGAACACTGAAGCTTTCTTT.

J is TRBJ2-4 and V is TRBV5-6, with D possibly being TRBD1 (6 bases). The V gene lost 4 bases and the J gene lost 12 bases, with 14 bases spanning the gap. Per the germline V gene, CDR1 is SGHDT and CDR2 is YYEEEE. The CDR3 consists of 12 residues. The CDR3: CASSPLRGDQYF. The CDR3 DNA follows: TGTGCCAGCAGCCCCCTCAGGGGAGATCAGTACTTC.

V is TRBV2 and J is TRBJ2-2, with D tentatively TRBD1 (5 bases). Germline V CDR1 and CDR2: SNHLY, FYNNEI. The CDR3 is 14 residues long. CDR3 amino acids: CAQTGRANTGELFF. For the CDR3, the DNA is TGTGCGCAAACGGGCAGGGCGAACACCGGGGAGCTGTTTTTT.